Below are 19 T cell receptor beta chains sequenced from a single sample in a study of T cell changes during pregnancy in multiple sclerosis. The method was immunoSEQ multiplex PCR; TCRdb's version includes in-frame clones alone and lacks a portion of them. The sample comprises around 60,000 clones, just under 95% of which are singletons, and roughly 1.3% rests with the top ten. Sample: peripheral blood, taken in the second trimester of pregnancy. The receptors originated from a female donor with multiple sclerosis, enrolled in a pregnancy study.

This clone was observed a handful of times. The chain links TRBV7-8 to TRBJ2-3; the match to TRBD1 covers 8 bases. Germline V lookup: CDR1 SGHVS, CDR2 FQNEAQ. The CDR3 is 13 residues long. V shed 5 bases and J 5 bases; nucleotides not matched to a gene: 3. The CDR3 DNA reads as TGTGCCAGCAGCATAGACAGGGGAGATACGCAGTATTTT. This codes for CASSIDRGDTQYF.

The V gene is TRBV2, the J gene TRBJ2-2; 12 bases are shared with TRBD2. Germline CDR1 reads SNHLY; CDR2 reads FYNNEI. Trimming cost V 7 bases and J 3 bases; bases outside gene matches: 6. The CDR3 has 16 amino acids. The CDR3 sequence is CASNPTSGSDTGELFF. The CDR3, as DNA: TGTGCCAGCAACCCGACTAGCGGGAGTGACACCGGGGAGCTGTTTTTT.

The chain joins TRBV28 to TRBJ2-1; a weak D match, TRBD2 (6 bases). CDR3 size: 14 residues. V lost 5 bases to trimming and J lost 2 bases, with 10 bases between them. The V gene's germline CDR1 is MDHEN and CDR2 SYDVKM. The CDR3 DNA reads TGTGCCAGCAGTCCGGGAGACACCTACAATGAGCAGTTCTTC. This sequence encodes CASSPGDTYNEQFF.

V gene TRBV28 combines with J gene TRBJ2-1; 13 nucleotides line up with TRBD2. With V trimmed by 4 bases and J by 0 bases, 3 bases remained unmatched. CDR3 length: 17 residues. Germline CDR1 MDHEN, CDR2 SYDVKM. The CDR3 is CASSWGLAGSSYNEQFF. The CDR3 DNA reads TGTGCCAGCAGTTGGGGACTAGCGGGATCCTCCTACAATGAGCAGTTCTTC. Based on the CDR3 plus reference TRBV28 and TRBJ2-1, the full variable domain is DVKVTQSSRYLVKRTGEKVFLECVQDMDHENMFWYRQDPGLGLRLIYFSYDVKMKEKGDIPEGYSVSREKKERFSLILESASTNQTSMYLCASSWGLAGSSYNEQFFGPGTRLTVL.

The CDR3 DNA sequence: TGTGCCAGCAGCCGCCTACTAGATCCCAACAATGAGCAGTTCTTC. This encodes CASSRLLDPNNEQFF. The chain uses TRBV4-2 and TRBJ2-1; TRBD2 is a possible D gene (5 bases). Deletions cut 4 bases from V and 5 bases from J, with 15 bases between. The CDR3 consists of 15 residues. CDR1 and CDR2 (germline): LGHNA, YNFKEQ.

The rearrangement joins TRBV11-3 to TRBJ1-1; no definite D call. Germline lookup yields CDR1 SGHNT and CDR2 YENEEA. This CDR3 has 13 residues. With 5 bases removed from V and 0 bases from J, the gap between germline ends came to 7 bases. This CDR3 is CASSTTMNTEAFF. The CDR3 bases are TGTGCCAGCAGCACTACCATGAACACTGAAGCTTTCTTT.

The rearrangement joins TRBV10-3 to TRBJ2-1; 7 bases map to TRBD2. This CDR3 comprises 13 residues. Germline CDR1 and CDR2: ENHRY and SYGVKD. V was clipped by 6 bases and J by 9 bases; unmatched bases: 8. The CDR3: CAIRGLVGAEQFF. The CDR3 nucleotides are TGTGCCATCAGAGGACTAGTCGGCGCTGAGCAGTTCTTC.

A single count supports this clone. The genes are TRBV2 and TRBJ2-6, with a tentative D call TRBD1 (5 bases). Per germline, CDR1 SNHLY and CDR2 FYNNEI. Trimming removed 5 bases from V and 2 bases from J, with 10 bases in between. The CDR3 runs to 15 residues. CDR3 bases: TGTGCCAGCAGTCCTTTCAGGGCTGGGGCCAACGTCCTGACTTTC. It encodes CASSPFRAGANVLTF.

The V call is TRBV6-4, the J call TRBJ2-2, with 7 bases aligning to TRBD1. Looked up from germline, CDR1 is MRHNA and CDR2 is SNTAGT. This CDR3 has 16 residues. J gave up 3 bases and V 6 bases, and 10 bases lay outside the gene matches. The CDR3 DNA reads as TGTGCCAGCAGAGAGGGGTTTACAGGGGACACCGGGGAGCTGTTTTTT. This codes for CASREGFTGDTGELFF.

The CDR3 DNA reads as TGTGCTAGTGGTCAGGGGGCTATGAACACTGAAGCTTTCTTT. It codes for CASGQGAMNTEAFF. The chain uses TRBV12-5 and TRBJ1-1; 8 nucleotides agree with TRBD1. This CDR3 is 14 amino acids long. Trimming cost V 5 bases and J 0 bases; bases outside gene matches: 2. Germline CDR1 and CDR2: LGHNT and FRNRAP.

This clone came up a few times. The J gene is TRBJ1-1, the V gene TRBV7-2; D gene unclear. Germline lookup yields CDR1 SGHTA and CDR2 FQGNSA. The CDR3 has 11 amino acids. V was cut by 1 base and J by 7 bases, with 4 bases left in between. CDR3 sequence reads: CASSLDGEAFF. The CDR3 coding sequence is TGTGCCAGCAGCTTAGACGGTGAAGCTTTCTTT.

The chain couples TRBV15 to TRBJ1-5; TRBD1 might be the D (5 bases). This CDR3 has 14 residues. Between the trimmed V and J ends, which lost 0 bases and 10 bases, there was a span of 13 bases. Germline CDR1 reads LNHNV; CDR2 reads YYDKDF (reference sequence). CDR3 in DNA: TGTGCCACCAGCAGAGATCCAGACAGTGACCCCCAGCATTTT. This codes for CATSRDPDSDPQHF.

The chain links TRBV7-2 to TRBJ2-1; D is perhaps TRBD1 (5 bases). This CDR3 comprises 14 residues. Germline V gene data show CDR1 as SGHTA and CDR2 as FQGNSA. The ends were cut back, 4 bases at V and 2 bases at J, with 9 bases in the middle. The CDR3 DNA reads TGTGCCAGCAGCTCAGTACAGGCCTACAATGAGCAGTTCTTC. This gives the protein CASSSVQAYNEQFF.

V usage is TRBV5-4 and J usage is TRBJ2-1, with D possibly being TRBD2 (6 bases). Germline V CDR1 and CDR2: SGHNT, YYREEE (reference sequence). V dropped 7 bases and J dropped 10 bases, with 21 bases sitting between them. The CDR3 covers 14 residues. CDR3 sequence: CASSAARDSGEQFF. In nucleotides, the CDR3 is TGTGCCAGCTCAGCAGCTAGGGATAGCGGAGAGCAGTTCTTC.

The J gene is TRBJ1-2, the V gene TRBV5-1; TRBD1 matches 9 bases. The V gene end was trimmed by 1 base and the J gene end by 6 bases; junction bases not matched to a gene: 4. There are 14 residues in the CDR3. From germline, CDR1 is SGHRS and CDR2 YFSETQ. CDR3 loop: CASSLLRQGDGYTF. The DNA of the CDR3 is TGCGCCAGCAGCTTGTTGAGACAGGGGGATGGCTACACCTTC.

This sequence joins TRBV29-1 and TRBJ1-2; D is undetermined. From germline, CDR1 is SQVTM and CDR2 ANQGSEA. This CDR3 contains 15 residues. Trimming stripped 0 bases from V and 5 bases from J, with 16 bases between. CDR3 nucleotide sequence: TGCAGCGTTGAAGATAAGTCTTGGAGGGCGTATGGCTACACCTTC. Translation: CSVEDKSWRAYGYTF.

The chain is built from TRBV7-9 and TRBJ2-7, with D tentatively TRBD1 (6 bases). This CDR3 spans 16 amino acids. Germline CDR1 and CDR2: SEHNR and FQNEAQ (reference sequence). With 5 bases removed from V and 0 bases from J, the gap between germline ends came to 17 bases. CDR3: CASSAKGGLSSYEQYF. CDR3 nucleotides: TGTGCCAGCAGCGCCAAAGGGGGTCTGAGCTCCTACGAGCAGTACTTC.

This rearrangement joins TRBV6-5 to TRBJ1-5, with D possibly TRBD1 on 6 matching bases. Per the germline V gene, CDR1 is MNHEY and CDR2 is SVGAGI. The CDR3 runs 13 residues. Trimming removed 6 bases from V and 4 bases from J, with 10 bases in between. The CDR3 region is CASRWDINQPQHF. CDR3 DNA: TGTGCCAGCAGATGGGACATTAATCAGCCCCAGCATTTT.

The chain carries TRBV2 and TRBJ1-4, with D possibly TRBD1 on 5 matching bases. Trimming removed 7 bases from V and 4 bases from J, with 19 bases in between. The V gene's germline CDR1 is SNHLY and CDR2 FYNNEI. The CDR3 consists of 16 residues. As DNA, the CDR3 is TGTGCCAGCATGAGAGATAGGGGTGGTAGTAATGAAAAACTGTTTTTT. Translation: CASMRDRGGSNEKLFF.